The 26 T cell receptor beta chains reported below all come from one sample, sequenced in a study of PD-L1 blockade in urothelial cancer. Measured with immunoSEQ multiplex PCR; TCRdb has only the in-frame clones, and not every one. In the table there are 50,000 to 60,000 clones, about 86% of which are singletons. Material: PBMCs, obtained around atezolizumab (anti-PD-L1) treatment. Receptors originate from a man aged 50 to 60 with urothelial cancer.

The chain carries TRBV28 and TRBJ1-1; perhaps TRBD1 as D (6 bases). CDR3 length: 15 amino acids. V gave up 3 bases and J gave up 2 bases, with 13 bases separating them. Germline values: CDR1 MDHEN, CDR2 SYDVKM. The chain's CDR3 is CASSLIRGTNTEAFF. Written as DNA, the CDR3 is TGTGCCAGCAGTTTGATCAGGGGTACAAACACTGAAGCTTTCTTT.

The V call is TRBV5-1, the J call TRBJ1-1, with 7 bases aligning to TRBD1. With 5 bases clipped from V and 7 bases from J, the junction kept 5 bases outside the gene matches. This CDR3 spans 12 amino acids. Germline CDR1 SGHRS, CDR2 YFSETQ. CDR3 residues: CASRNGQVEAFF. The DNA of the CDR3 is TGCGCCAGCAGAAACGGACAGGTTGAAGCTTTCTTT.

V is TRBV27 and J is TRBJ1-3, with TRBD1 matching 9 bases. Germline loops: CDR1 MNHEY, CDR2 SMNVEV (reference sequence). V was pared by 8 bases and J by 2 bases, with 1 base of the junction left unmatched. The CDR3 totals 13 residues. The CDR3 reads CASWDRAGNTIYF. In nucleotides, the CDR3 is TGTGCCAGCTGGGACAGGGCTGGAAACACCATATATTTT.

The chain has TRBV19 and TRBJ1-1, with 9 bases matching TRBD1. Germline loops: CDR1 LNHDA, CDR2 SQIVND (reference sequence). The CDR3 is 13 amino acids. V gave up 10 bases and J gave up 1 base; unmatched junction bases: 4. CDR3 sequence (DNA): TGTGCCATAGGGGACAGGGCGAACACTGAAGCTTTCTTT. Protein sequence: CAIGDRANTEAFF. The full variable domain, completed using reference TRBV19 and TRBJ1-1, is DGGITQSPKYLFRKEGQNVTLSCEQNLNHDAMYWYRQDPGQGLRLIYYSQIVNDFQKGDIAEGYSVSREKKESFPLTVTSAQKNPTAFYLCAIGDRANTEAFFGQGTRLTVV.

This sequence joins TRBV7-9 and TRBJ2-1; 9 positions match TRBD1. V lost 5 bases, J lost 7 bases, and 9 bases stayed unmatched. Germline V gene sequence: CDR1 SEHNR, CDR2 FQNEAQ (reference sequence). The CDR3 is 15 residues long. The DNA for the CDR3 is TGTGCCAGCAGCACGCTCGGGACAGGGTGGAATGAGCAGTTCTTC. Protein sequence: CASSTLGTGWNEQFF.

This sequence joins TRBV5-1 and TRBJ1-4; D unresolved. The CDR3 covers 15 residues. CDR1 and CDR2 (germline): SGHRS, YFSETQ. Trimming took off 4 bases at V and 3 bases at J, with 13 bases between the two ends. This CDR3 is CASSPSGQPNEKLFF. The CDR3 nucleotides read TGCGCCAGCAGCCCCTCAGGTCAACCTAATGAAAAACTGTTTTTT.

This chain connects TRBV10-2 to TRBJ1-2; possible D gene TRBD1, 6 bases. Trimming shortened V by 0 bases and J by 6 bases, and 14 bases separated the two germline ends. The CDR3 extends over 15 amino acids. The germline CDR1 and CDR2 sequences are WSHSY and SAAADI. For the CDR3, the DNA is TGCGCCAGCAGTGAGTCCTACAAACAGGGACATGGCTACACCTTC. This encodes CASSESYKQGHGYTF.

The chain links TRBV28 to TRBJ1-4, with 7 positions matching TRBD1. The CDR3 is 16 residues long. The germline gives CDR1 MDHEN, CDR2 SYDVKM. V was clipped by 7 bases and J by 7 bases; unmatched bases: 15. The CDR3 region is CASNSGFTGVGEKLFF. DNA for the CDR3: TGTGCCAGCAACTCCGGTTTCACAGGGGTGGGTGAAAAACTGTTTTTT.

This chain connects TRBV6-6 to TRBJ1-5, with a weak D call TRBD1 (5 bases). Germline CDR1 MNHNY, CDR2 SVGAGI (reference sequence). CDR3 length: 16 amino acids. V lost 0 bases to trimming and J lost 0 bases, with 9 bases between them. The CDR3 loop is CASSYSNRNSNQPQHF. The CDR3 DNA is TGTGCCAGCAGTTACTCAAACAGGAATAGCAATCAGCCCCAGCATTTT.

This chain links TRBV28 with TRBJ2-1; TRBD2 agrees at 9 bases. The CDR3 sequence is 16 residues long. CDR1 and CDR2 from the germline V gene are MDHEN and SYDVKM. Trimming at V came to 6 bases and at J to 1 base, leaving 7 bases not matched to a gene. DNA for the CDR3: TGTGCCAGCAGACGGCGGGAGGGGATGTCCTACAATGAGCAGTTCTTC. This codes for CASRRREGMSYNEQFF.

The chain couples TRBV19 to TRBJ1-4; D is unresolved. The CDR3 has 15 residues. Germline V CDR1 and CDR2: LNHDA, SQIVND (reference sequence). The V end lost 3 bases, the J end lost 7 bases, and 15 bases lay between the germline ends. The CDR3 protein is CASSIYGVAGEKLFF. CDR3 coding DNA: TGTGCCAGTAGTATTTACGGGGTAGCAGGTGAAAAACTGTTTTTT. The full variable domain, completed using reference TRBV19 and TRBJ1-4, is DGGITQSPKYLFRKEGQNVTLSCEQNLNHDAMYWYRQDPGQGLRLIYYSQIVNDFQKGDIAEGYSVSREKKESFPLTVTSAQKNPTAFYLCASSIYGVAGEKLFFGSGTQLSVL.

The chain uses TRBV2 and TRBJ2-5; D is possibly TRBD2 (5 bases). From germline, CDR1 is SNHLY and CDR2 FYNNEI. Trimming removed 11 bases from V and 5 bases from J, with 18 bases in between. The CDR3 is 13 residues long. CDR3 nucleotide sequence: TGTGCCGGCCTAGGCGGGCTTGGCGAGACCCAGTACTTC. The encoded protein is CAGLGGLGETQYF.

V usage is TRBV7-9 and J usage is TRBJ2-1; 11 positions agree with TRBD2. From germline, CDR1 is SEHNR and CDR2 FQNEAQ (reference sequence). CDR3 length: 18 residues. J lost 4 bases, V lost 1 base, and 9 bases had no gene match. DNA for the CDR3: TGTGCCAGCAGCTTAGGAACTAGCGGGAGTATAGGTTACAATGAGCAGTTCTTC. Translated: CASSLGTSGSIGYNEQFF.

V and J are TRBV6-4 and TRBJ1-5, with 9 bases identical to TRBD1. V lost 5 bases, J lost 7 bases, and 9 bases stayed unmatched. CDR3 length: 15 amino acids. CDR1 is MRHNA, CDR2 SNTAGT, per germline. DNA of the CDR3: TGTGCCAGCAGTCTCGGGACAGGGAAGACGCAGCCCCAGCATTTT. Its protein is CASSLGTGKTQPQHF.

This sequence joins TRBV6-1 and TRBJ1-4, with TRBD1 identical over 9 bases. The CDR3 extends over 15 amino acids. Germline CDR1 and CDR2: MNHNS and SASEGT. After removal of 1 base from V and 8 bases from J, the junction contained 5 bases not matched to a gene. DNA of the CDR3: TGTGCCAGCAGTGAAGGGGGACAGGGTGGAGAAAAACTGTTTTTT. Its protein is CASSEGGQGGEKLFF.

This chain connects TRBV7-9 to TRBJ2-7; D perhaps matches TRBD2 (6 bases). V lost 5 bases, J lost 4 bases, and 18 bases lay in between. CDR3 length: 15 amino acids. The germline CDR1 and CDR2 sequences are SEHNR and FQNEAQ (reference sequence). This chain's CDR3 is CASSRSGTEGYEQYF. The CDR3 DNA follows: TGTGCCAGCAGCAGATCCGGGACGGAGGGATACGAGCAGTACTTC.

V gene TRBV28 combines with J gene TRBJ1-3; TRBD1 matches 10 bases. The CDR3 sequence is 17 residues long. Germline CDR1 reads MDHEN; CDR2 reads SYDVKM. V shed 5 bases, J shed 0 bases, and the junction held 7 bases outside the gene matches. The CDR3 spells CASSSTGTGDSGNTIYF. CDR3 nucleotide sequence: TGTGCCAGCAGTAGTACCGGGACAGGGGACTCTGGAAACACCATATATTTT.

This clone appeared a few times. This chain connects TRBV29-1 to TRBJ2-7; 13 positions agree with TRBD2. Germline lookup yields CDR1 SQVTM and CDR2 ANQGSEA. The CDR3 runs to 16 residues. V was clipped by 7 bases and J by 2 bases; unmatched bases: 11. The DNA for the CDR3 is TGCAGCGCCTTAGGACTAGCGGGAGTTGGGCCCTACGAGCAGTACTTC. Protein: CSALGLAGVGPYEQYF.

The chain uses TRBV13 and TRBJ2-2, with 14 bases matching TRBD2. Per the germline V gene, CDR1 is PRHDT and CDR2 is FYEKMQ (reference sequence). The CDR3 loop spans 17 amino acids. V lost 3 bases, J lost 3 bases, and 3 bases stayed unmatched. CDR3 amino acids: CASSFGTSGSHTGELFF. The DNA for the CDR3 is TGTGCCAGCAGCTTTGGGACTAGCGGGAGTCACACCGGGGAGCTGTTTTTT.

This clone has just a few counts. The CDR3 region has the DNA TGTGCCAGCAGCTTAAATTTCGGGGCGGGAGGGCAGTCGAATGAGCAGTTCTTC. This encodes CASSLNFGAGGQSNEQFF. The genes are TRBV7-6 and TRBJ2-1; 9 nucleotides align to TRBD2. CDR1 and CDR2 from the germline V gene are SGHVS and FNYEAQ. V shed 2 bases, J shed 7 bases, and the junction held 15 bases outside the gene matches. CDR3 size: 18 residues.

V and J are TRBV7-3 and TRBJ2-7, with 10 bases identical to TRBD2. The CDR3 spans 16 residues. CDR1 is SGHTA and CDR2 is FQGTGA in the germline V gene. The J segment lost 4 bases and the V segment lost 0 bases, leaving 6 bases of the junction unmatched. The CDR3 is CASSLTPSGSLYEQYF. In DNA, the CDR3 is TGTGCCAGCAGCTTAACCCCTAGCGGGAGTCTGTACGAGCAGTACTTC.

The gene calls are TRBV6-6 and TRBJ1-4; TRBD1 agrees at 7 bases. The length of the CDR3 is 16 residues. The trim removed 2 bases at V and 3 bases at J, leaving 6 bases unmatched. The V gene's germline CDR1 is MNHNY and CDR2 SVGAGI (reference sequence). The CDR3 spells CASSYDRAEANEKLFF. The CDR3, as DNA: TGTGCCAGCAGTTACGACAGGGCAGAGGCTAATGAAAAACTGTTTTTT.

This CDR3 reads CATSAGQGADTQYF. In nucleotides, the CDR3 is TGTGCCACCAGCGCTGGACAGGGAGCAGATACGCAGTATTTT. The genes are TRBV15 and TRBJ2-3, with TRBD1 matching over 8 bases. CDR3 length: 14 amino acids. The V gene end was trimmed by 5 bases and the J gene end by 4 bases; junction bases not matched to a gene: 5. Germline CDR1 is LNHNV and CDR2 is YYDKDF (reference sequence).

This rearrangement joins TRBV7-9 to TRBJ1-1, with 8 bases that match TRBD1. This CDR3 contains 16 residues. V shed 1 base, J shed 0 bases, and the junction held 4 bases outside the gene matches. Germline-derived CDR1 and CDR2 are SEHNR and FQNEAQ (reference sequence). As DNA, the CDR3 is TGTGCCAGCAGCTTAGGGACAGGGAATATGAACACTGAAGCTTTCTTT. This codes for CASSLGTGNMNTEAFF.

This clone was detected once. The chain carries TRBV6-4 and TRBJ1-5; a possible D gene is TRBD1 (5 bases). The V gene lost 6 bases and the J gene lost 7 bases, with 13 bases spanning the gap. In germline, CDR1 is MRHNA, CDR2 SNTAGT. CDR3 size: 13 residues. In nucleotides, the CDR3 is TGTGCCAGCAGCCCACAGGCACAACAGCCCCAGCATTTT. Its protein is CASSPQAQQPQHF.

The genes are TRBV28 and TRBJ2-7, with unresolved D. Trimming cost V 7 bases and J 4 bases, with 20 bases left between them. This CDR3 region has 15 residues. Looked up from germline, CDR1 is MDHEN and CDR2 is SYDVKM. CDR3 loop: CASTPKERLSYEQYF. DNA for the CDR3: TGTGCCAGCACCCCTAAGGAACGACTGTCGTACGAGCAGTACTTC. Supplemented by reference TRBV28 and TRBJ2-7, the full variable domain reads DVKVTQSSRYLVKRTGEKVFLECVQDMDHENMFWYRQDPGLGLRLIYFSYDVKMKEKGDIPEGYSVSREKKERFSLILESASTNQTSMYLCASTPKERLSYEQYFGPGTRLTVT.